One and the same sample provided the 11 T cell receptor beta chains below, sequenced in a study of radiotherapy plus CTLA-4 blockade in lung cancer. Assay used: immunoSEQ multiplex PCR; TCRdb lists only in-frame clones, some missing. The sample carries 45,000 to 60,000 clones, 77% recorded once. The starting material was peripheral blood, obtained from a patient treated with radiotherapy plus ipilimumab. The receptors come from a human donor with non-small cell lung cancer whose response to radiotherapy plus ipilimumab could not be evaluated.

The V and J genes are TRBV7-2 and TRBJ2-7; TRBD1 aligns across 11 bases. The trim removed 2 bases at V and 6 bases at J, leaving 3 bases unmatched. CDR1 is SGHTA and CDR2 is FQGNSA in the germline V gene. This CDR3 is 14 amino acids long. The chain's CDR3 is CASSLYGQGAEQYF. The CDR3 DNA reads as TGTGCCAGCAGCTTATACGGACAGGGGGCCGAGCAGTACTTC.

The rearrangement joins TRBV7-9 to TRBJ1-6, with no clear D. The CDR3 spans 14 residues. In germline, CDR1 is SEHNR, CDR2 FQNEAQ (reference sequence). V lost 3 bases and J lost 8, with 11 bases in between. The CDR3 here is CASSLYGGDSPLHF. CDR3 nucleotide sequence: TGTGCCAGCAGCTTGTATGGCGGCGATTCACCCCTCCACTTT.

The table lists this clone with a count of one. The chain links TRBV28 to TRBJ2-5; 7 nucleotides line up with TRBD2. The J segment lost 0 bases and the V segment lost 5 bases, leaving 6 bases of the junction unmatched. The CDR3 spans 15 residues. CDR1 MDHEN and CDR2 SYDVKM come from the germline V gene. CDR3 nucleotide sequence: TGTGCCAGCAGTCCGCGCGGGGGATACCAAGAGACCCAGTACTTC. It yields the protein CASSPRGGYQETQYF.

The CDR3 DNA reads TGCGCCAGCAGCTTCCTAACAGGGGACTATGGCTACACCTTC. This sequence encodes CASSFLTGDYGYTF. The genes are TRBV5-1 and TRBJ1-2; 7 nucleotides agree with TRBD1. Germline CDR1 reads SGHRS; CDR2 reads YFSETQ. This CDR3 comprises 14 residues. The trim removed 2 bases at V and 3 bases at J, leaving 4 bases unmatched. The complete variable domain, with remaining parts taken from reference TRBV5-1 and TRBJ1-2, reads KAGVTQTPRYLIKTRGQQVTLSCSPISGHRSVSWYQQTPGQGLQFLFEYFSETQRNKGNFPGRFSGRQFSNSRSEMNVSTLELGDSALYLCASSFLTGDYGYTFGSGTRLTVV.

The chain joins TRBV28 to TRBJ2-1; the match to TRBD2 covers 7 bases. The CDR3 runs to 14 residues. The V and J ends lost 6 bases and 12 bases, in that order; junction bases with no gene match: 14. Germline V lookup: CDR1 MDHEN, CDR2 SYDVKM. The CDR3 nucleotides are TGTGCCAGCAGCCGGTCGTTGGGGGGGATTGGGCAGTTCTTC. This sequence encodes CASSRSLGGIGQFF. Supplemented by reference TRBV28 and TRBJ2-1, the full variable domain reads DVKVTQSSRYLVKRTGEKVFLECVQDMDHENMFWYRQDPGLGLRLIYFSYDVKMKEKGDIPEGYSVSREKKERFSLILESASTNQTSMYLCASSRSLGGIGQFFGPGTRLTVL.

This clone was counted a few times. The chain couples TRBV4-1 to TRBJ2-3; 7 bases line up with TRBD2. Germline V gene lookup returns CDR1 MGHRA and CDR2 YSYEKL. CDR3 length equals 17 residues. The V and J ends lost 0 bases and 2 bases, in that order; junction bases with no gene match: 8. CDR3 residues: CASSQDGGGEITDTQYF. For the CDR3, the DNA is TGCGCCAGCAGCCAAGATGGGGGGGGAGAGATCACAGATACGCAGTATTTT.

The CDR3 loop reads CASSNFPPGQNQPQHF. The CDR3 nucleotides are TGTGCCAGCAGCAATTTCCCCCCTGGACAGAATCAGCCCCAGCATTTT. The chain couples TRBV5-5 to TRBJ1-5, with D possibly matching TRBD1 (6 bases). V shed 4 bases and J shed 4 bases, with 18 bases lying between them. The germline V gene encodes CDR1 SGHKS and CDR2 YYEKEE (reference sequence). This CDR3 comprises 16 residues.

This clone was counted once. The gene calls are TRBV27 and TRBJ1-2; no clear D. From germline, CDR1 is MNHEY and CDR2 SMNVEV (reference sequence). Trimming left V 6 bases short and J 0 bases short, with 8 bases between. The CDR3 spans 13 residues. This chain's CDR3 is CASSPSANYGYTF. The CDR3 DNA is TGTGCCAGCAGCCCCAGTGCTAACTATGGCTACACCTTC.

V and J are TRBV29-1 and TRBJ2-2, with a weak D call TRBD2 (6 bases). V was trimmed by 5 bases and J by 7 bases, leaving 11 bases between them. Germline loops: CDR1 SQVTM, CDR2 ANQGSEA. The CDR3 has 12 residues. The CDR3 DNA reads as TGCAGCGTTACTAGGGACTTCGGGGAGCTGTTTTTT. Its protein product is CSVTRDFGELFF.

V gene TRBV4-1 combines with J gene TRBJ2-7, with a possible D match to TRBD2 (5 bases). V was cut by 0 bases and J by 7 bases, with 10 bases left in between. Germline CDR1 MGHRA, CDR2 YSYEKL. This CDR3 region has 13 residues. The CDR3 sequence is CASSQDEGREQYF. The CDR3, as DNA: TGCGCCAGCAGCCAAGATGAGGGCAGGGAGCAGTACTTC.

V gene TRBV7-2 combines with J gene TRBJ2-5; 7 bases agree with TRBD2. The CDR3 length is 13 residues. CDR1 is SGHTA, CDR2 FQGNSA, per germline. V shed 6 bases, J shed 3 bases, and the junction held 4 bases outside the gene matches. The CDR3: CASRSGDEETQYF. The CDR3, as DNA: TGTGCCAGCAGGAGCGGGGATGAAGAGACCCAGTACTTC.